A single sample gave rise to the 2 T cell receptor beta chains below, sequenced in a study of molecular identifiers for immune sequencing clone quantification. From the PCR reads, TCRdb called clonotypes with MiXCR, one entry per CDR3 protein. The sample holds some 650,000 distinct CDR3 sequences, just under 20% seen once. The specimen was naive CD8+ T cells from blood, with Jurkat cell RNA spiked in. The subset here: FACS-sorted CD8+CD4-CCR7+CD45RA+ naive T cells. These receptors originate from a human donor in good health. Some libraries in this study had Jurkat cell RNA spiked in.

This clonotype was found many times. The chain couples TRBV28 to TRBJ1-4; D remains unclear. From germline, CDR1 is MDHEN and CDR2 SYDVKM. This CDR3 contains 12 residues. V was clipped by 7 bases and J by 7 bases, with 10 bases between them. The chain's CDR3 is CASNPGGEKLFF. DNA of the CDR3: TGTGCCAGCAACCCCGGAGGTGAAAAACTGTTTTTT.

This clonotype was picked up many times. The rearrangement joins TRBV4-3 to TRBJ2-7; 11 bases line up with TRBD1. The CDR3 is 17 residues long. Germline trimming cut 2 bases from V and 6 bases from J; bases unmatched to any gene: 12. The germline V gene has CDR1 LGHNA and CDR2 YSLEER. The CDR3 spells CASSQKLIGQGAGEQYF. The CDR3 DNA reads TGCGCCAGCAGCCAAAAGCTTATCGGACAGGGGGCAGGCGAGCAGTACTTC.